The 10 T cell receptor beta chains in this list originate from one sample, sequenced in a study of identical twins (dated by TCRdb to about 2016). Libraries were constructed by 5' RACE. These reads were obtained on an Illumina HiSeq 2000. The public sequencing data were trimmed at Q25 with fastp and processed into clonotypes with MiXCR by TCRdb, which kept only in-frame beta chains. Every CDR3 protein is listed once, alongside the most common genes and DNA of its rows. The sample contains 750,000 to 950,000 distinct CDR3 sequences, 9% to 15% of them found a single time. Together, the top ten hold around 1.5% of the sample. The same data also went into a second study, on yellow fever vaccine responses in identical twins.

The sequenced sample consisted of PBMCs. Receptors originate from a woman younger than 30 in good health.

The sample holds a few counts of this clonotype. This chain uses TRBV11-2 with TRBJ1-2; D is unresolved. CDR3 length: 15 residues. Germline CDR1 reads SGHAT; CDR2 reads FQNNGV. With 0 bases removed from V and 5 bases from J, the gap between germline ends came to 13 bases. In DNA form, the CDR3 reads TGTGCCAGCAGCTTAGATTGGGCGGACGATTATGGCTACACCTTC. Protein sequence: CASSLDWADDYGYTF.

CDR3 sequence reads: CSARDTGTTPYNEQFF. In DNA form, the CDR3 reads TGCAGTGCTAGAGATACGGGGACCACCCCTTACAATGAGCAGTTCTTC. J is TRBJ2-1 and V is TRBV20-1, with D possibly called TRBD1 or TRBD2 (5 bases each). Trimming left V 0 bases short and J 4 bases short, with 16 bases between. This CDR3 spans 16 amino acids. The germline gives CDR1 DFQATT, CDR2 SNEGSKA (reference sequence).

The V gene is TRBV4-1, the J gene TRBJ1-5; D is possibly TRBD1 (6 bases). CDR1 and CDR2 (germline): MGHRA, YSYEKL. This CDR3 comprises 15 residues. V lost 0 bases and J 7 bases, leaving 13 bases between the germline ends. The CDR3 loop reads CASSQDGLGGQPQHF. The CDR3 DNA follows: TGCGCCAGCAGCCAAGATGGGTTAGGGGGGCAGCCCCAGCATTTT.

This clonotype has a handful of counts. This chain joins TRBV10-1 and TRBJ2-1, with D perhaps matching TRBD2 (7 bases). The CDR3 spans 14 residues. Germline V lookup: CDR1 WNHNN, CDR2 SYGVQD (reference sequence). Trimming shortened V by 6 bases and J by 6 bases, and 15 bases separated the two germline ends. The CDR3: CASSPEGGGNEQFF. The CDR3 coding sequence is TGCGCCAGCAGCCCCGAGGGGGGGGGCAATGAGCAGTTCTTC.

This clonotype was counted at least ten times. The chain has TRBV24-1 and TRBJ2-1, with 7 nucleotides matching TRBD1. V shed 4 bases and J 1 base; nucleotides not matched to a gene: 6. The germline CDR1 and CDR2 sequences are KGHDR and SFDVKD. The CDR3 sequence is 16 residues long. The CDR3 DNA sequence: TGTGCCACCAGTGAGAGGGACAGACTTTCCTACAATGAGCAGTTCTTC. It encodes CATSERDRLSYNEQFF.

CDR3 residues: CSVAREINEQFF. CDR3 nucleotide sequence: TGCAGCGTGGCTCGGGAAATTAATGAGCAGTTCTTC. This chain uses TRBV29-1 with TRBJ2-1; maybe TRBD2 (5 bases). There are 12 residues in the CDR3. Germline CDR1 SQVTM, CDR2 ANQGSEA. V was trimmed by 6 bases and J by 7 bases, leaving 13 bases between them.

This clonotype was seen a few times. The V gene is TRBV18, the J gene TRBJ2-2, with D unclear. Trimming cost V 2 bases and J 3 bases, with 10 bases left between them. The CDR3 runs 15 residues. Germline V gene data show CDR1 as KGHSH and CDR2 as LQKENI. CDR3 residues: CASSPIGQYTGELFF. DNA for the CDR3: TGTGCCAGCTCACCAATTGGGCAGTACACCGGGGAGCTGTTTTTT.

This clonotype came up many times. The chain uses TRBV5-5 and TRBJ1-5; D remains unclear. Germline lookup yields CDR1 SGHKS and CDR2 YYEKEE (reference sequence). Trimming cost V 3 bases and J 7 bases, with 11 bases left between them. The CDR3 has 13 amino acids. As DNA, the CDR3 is TGTGCCAGCAGCTCCCAGCGGGCCCAGCCCCAGCATTTT. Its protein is CASSSQRAQPQHF.

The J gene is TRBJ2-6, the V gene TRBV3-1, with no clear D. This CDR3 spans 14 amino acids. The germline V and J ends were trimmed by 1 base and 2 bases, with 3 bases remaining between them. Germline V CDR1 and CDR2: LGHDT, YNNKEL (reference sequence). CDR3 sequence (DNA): TGTGCCAGCAGCCAAGCCCCTGGGGCCAACGTCCTGACTTTC. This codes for CASSQAPGANVLTF. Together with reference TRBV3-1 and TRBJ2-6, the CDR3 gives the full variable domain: DTAVSQTPKYLVTQMGNDKSIKCEQNLGHDTMYWYKQDSKKFLKIMFSYNNKELIINETVPNRFSPKSPDKAHLNLHINSLELGDSAVYFCASSQAPGANVLTFGAGSRLTVL.

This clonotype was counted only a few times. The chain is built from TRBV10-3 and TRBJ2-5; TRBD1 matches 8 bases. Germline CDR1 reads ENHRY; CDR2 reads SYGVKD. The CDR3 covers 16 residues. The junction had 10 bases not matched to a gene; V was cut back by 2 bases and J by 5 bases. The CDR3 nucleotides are TGTGCCATCAGTGAGGCCCCCCAGGGGGCTCGTGAGACCCAGTACTTC. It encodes CAISEAPQGARETQYF.